This record looks at one T cell receptor (beta chain) sequence and its context. Its matching antigen is unknown. TCRdb's table, derived via immunoSEQ multiplex PCR, lists solely in-frame clones and lacks some. The sample contains some 96,000 clones, 70% to 90% of which appear only once. V lost 0 bases and J 5 bases, leaving 6 bases between the germline ends. CDR1 SGHDT and CDR2 YYEEEE come from the germline V gene. This CDR3 has 12 amino acids. These data are taken from a study of T cell responses to AZD1222 COVID-19 vaccine. Study results and limitations: Among vaccine-associated CD4 TCRs, coverage spanned spike, with dominance at 160-218 and 743-854.

This TCR derives from an adult in good health. Specimen: peripheral blood, collected on day 0 of AZD1222 vaccination. This chain links TRBV5-6 with TRBJ2-7; D is unclear. CDR3 sequence: CASSLVRHEQYF. CDR3 DNA sequence: TGTGCCAGCAGCTTGGTGAGGCACGAGCAGTACTTC.